This T cell receptor beta chain was profiled in a study of T cell changes during pregnancy in multiple sclerosis. The method was immunoSEQ multiplex PCR; TCRdb's version includes in-frame clones alone and lacks a portion of them. The sample lists some 140,000 clones, less than 97% seen once, with roughly 0.44% in the top ten. Germline V CDR1 and CDR2: LGHNT, FRNRAP. V gave up 2 bases and J gave up 8 bases, with 7 bases separating them. This CDR3 has 12 amino acids. This TCR was recovered from a female donor with multiple sclerosis, enrolled in a pregnancy study. Sequencing used peripheral blood, obtained after pregnancy. The chain combines TRBV12-5 with TRBJ2-1, with a possible D match to TRBD1 (5 bases). The chain's CDR3 is CASGLRGDEQFF. In nucleotides, the CDR3 is TGTGCTAGTGGTTTGAGGGGCGATGAGCAGTTCTTC.